A single sample is the source of the 27 T cell receptor beta chains below, sequenced in a study of tumor-infiltrating lymphocytes in primary liver carcinoma. The blood RNA (from unsorted whole blood) was obtained, and germline DNA was also extracted. TCR beta cDNA came from approximately 540 ng total RNA, primed with a constant-region primer. Amplification in three nested multiplex PCR rounds with slightly modified ARM-PCR gave rise to TCR beta libraries. Use of TRBV1-TRBV30 forward primers with a C-beta reverse primer characterized the first two PCR rounds, which lasted around 9 cycles each. TCRdb ran MiXCR on the multiplex PCR reads and lists one entry per CDR3 protein. The top ten clones hold 5.5% to 8% of a sample with 300,000 to 400,000 distinct CDR3 sequences, about 61% of them seen once. Input material: peripheral blood. All receptors derive from a man aged 35-49 years with primary liver carcinoma and hepatitis B virus infection.

About this clonotype: This sequence may be a read error, since a much larger clone differs from it by one base. The rearrangement uses TRBV29-1 and TRBJ1-2, with TRBD1 as a possible D gene (6 bases). The CDR3 totals 12 residues. Germline V gene sequence: CDR1 SQVTM, CDR2 ANQGSEA. Trimming removed 7 bases at V and 1 base at J, with 10 bases between. The CDR3 is CSEWTVNYGYTF. CDR3 nucleotide sequence: TGCAGCGAATGGACAGTTAACTATGGCTACACCTTC.

Remarks on this clonotype: A read error may produce the germline difference seen at one junction end. The chain recombines TRBV6-1 with TRBJ2-7, with 7 bases that match TRBD1. The CDR3 covers 15 residues. From germline, CDR1 is MNHNS and CDR2 SASEGT. The CDR3 nucleotides are TGTGCCAGCAGAGGGGAACAGGGGAGCTCCCACGAGCAGTACTTC. Translation: CASRGEQGSSHEQYF.

As to this clonotype: A read error may produce the germline difference seen at one junction end. V usage is TRBV11-1 and J usage is TRBJ2-1; 8 bases are shared with TRBD1. Germline V gene sequence: CDR1 SGHAT, CDR2 FQDESV (reference sequence). This CDR3 spans 14 amino acids. The CDR3 reads CAGSRGQGALEQFF. The CDR3 DNA is TGTGCCGGCAGCAGAGGACAGGGCGCTCTTGAGCAGTTCTTC. Together with reference TRBV11-1 and TRBJ2-1, the CDR3 gives the full variable domain: EAEVAQSPRYKITEKSQAVAFWCDPISGHATLYWYRQILGQGPELLVQFQDESVVDDSQLPKDRFSAERLKGVDSTLKIQPAELGDSAMYLCAGSRGQGALEQFFGPGTRLTVL.

As concerns this clonotype: One base away lies a much larger clone, so this may be a sequencing read error. The V call is TRBV12-3 or TRBV12-4, the J call TRBJ2-4, with unresolved D. The CDR3 length is 18 residues. The V end was cut by 5 bases, the J end by 1 base, with 21 bases between. This CDR3 is CASSGVFASLSAKNIQYF. The CDR3 DNA reads TGTGCCAGCAGTGGGGTATTTGCGAGCCTATCGGCCAAAAACATTCAGTACTTC.

To note about this clonotype: This may be a read error, as it is one base from a much larger clone. J is TRBJ2-7 and V is TRBV12-3 or TRBV12-4; D is unresolved. With 8 bases removed from V and 1 base from J, the gap between germline ends came to 12 bases. The CDR3 covers 13 residues. The CDR3 DNA reads as TGTGCCAGCGGTGATACAGAGTCCTACGAGCAGTACTTC. It translates to CASGDTESYEQYF.

A remark on this clonotype: A much bigger clone sits one base away, suggesting this may be a read error. The CDR3 region has the DNA TGTGCCAGCTCCGGGAGGAACGACGAGCAGTGCTTC. This codes for CASSGRNDEQCF. V and J are TRBV6-6 and TRBJ2-7, with 7 bases lining up with TRBD2. This CDR3 comprises 12 residues. Looked up from germline, CDR1 is MNHNY and CDR2 is SVGAGI (reference sequence).

This clonotype is a singleton in its sample. A junction boundary mismatches the germline segment, possibly from a read error. V and J are TRBV14 and TRBJ2-2, with D perhaps matching TRBD2 (5 bases). The CDR3 totals 14 residues. Germline CDR1 and CDR2: SGHDN and FVKESK. CDR3 protein: CASSLELHTGELFF. The CDR3 DNA reads TGTGCCAGCAGCCTAGAACTGCACACCGGGGAACTGTTTTTT.

As for this clonotype: Being one base from a much bigger clone, this may be a read error. This chain connects TRBV29-1 to TRBJ2-7; TRBD2 matches 8 bases. The CDR3 has 14 residues. The germline CDR1 and CDR2 sequences are SQVTM and ANQGSEA. The CDR3 sequence: CNFGRGFLTDEQYF. The CDR3 DNA reads TGCAACTTCGGGAGGGGGTTCCTTACCGACGAGCAGTACTTC.

Remarks on this clonotype: The germline gene is not matched at one end of the junction; a read error may be the cause. The V call is TRBV12-3 or TRBV12-4, the J call TRBJ2-7; D gene ambiguous. The CDR3 length is 16 residues. In DNA form, the CDR3 reads TGTGCCAGCAGCCAGAAACCCGGAACTGGATCCTACGTGCAGTACTTC. Its protein product is CASSQKPGTGSYVQYF.

This clonotype was found many times. The chain joins TRBV10-3 to TRBJ1-1; D call uncertain. The CDR3 is 15 residues long. From germline, CDR1 is ENHRY and CDR2 SYGVKD. The ends were cut back, 3 bases at V and 1 base at J, with 12 bases in the middle. The CDR3: CAISDTRVGNTEAFF. For the CDR3, the DNA is TGTGCCATCAGTGATACCCGGGTAGGGAACACTGAAGCTTTCTTT.

This clonotype appeared many times. V usage is TRBV6-2 or TRBV6-3 and J usage is TRBJ2-1, with D tentatively TRBD2 (5 bases). Trimming removed 5 bases from V and 4 bases from J, with 9 bases in between. CDR3 length: 13 residues. Germline-derived CDR1 and CDR2 are MNHEY and SVGEGT. CDR3 residues: CASSNREYNEQFF. CDR3 in DNA: TGTGCCAGCAGTAATCGGGAATACAATGAGCAGTTCTTC.

This clonotype turned up a few times. V usage is TRBV4-1 and J usage is TRBJ1-2; 8 bases fit TRBD1. Unmatched junction bases numbered 8, after V lost 3 bases and J lost 8 bases. There are 14 residues in the CDR3. Germline V lookup: CDR1 MGHRA, CDR2 YSYEKL. Here the CDR3 reads CASSQEDRAKGYTF. The DNA of the CDR3 is TGCGCCAGCAGCCAGGAGGACAGGGCTAAAGGCTACACCTTC.

In the case of this clonotype: With a much larger clone just one base away, this may be a read error. V and J are TRBV12-3 or TRBV12-4 and TRBJ2-2; 8 bases are a match to TRBD1. CDR3 length equals 16 residues. V was pared by 5 bases and J by 6 bases, with 11 bases of the junction left unmatched. CDR3 protein: CASSQTPTGVAGELFF. The CDR3 region has the DNA TGTGCCAGCAGTCAGACGCCGACAGGGGTGGCCGGGGAGCTGTTTTTT.

The rearrangement links TRBV10-3 to TRBJ2-5; the D is unclear. The V end was cut by 0 bases, the J end by 2 bases, with 13 bases between. Germline V CDR1 and CDR2: ENHRY, SYGVKD. The CDR3 is 16 amino acids. CDR3 in DNA: TGTGCCATCAGTGAGTCGATGTACACGGGTCAAGAGACCCAGTACTTC. Translation gives CAISESMYTGQETQYF.

The chain couples TRBV24-1 to TRBJ1-2; possibly TRBD1 for D (5 bases). Trimming cost V 3 bases and J 4 bases, with 11 bases left between them. CDR3 length: 14 amino acids. Germline assignment: CDR1 KGHDR and CDR2 SFDVKD. The CDR3 region has the DNA TGTGCCACCAGTGATCCGGGACGGTCCTATGGCTACACCTTC. It encodes CATSDPGRSYGYTF.

As to this clonotype: A much larger clone lies a single base off, so this may be a read error. A read error is likely, as this CDR3 ends without the conserved phenylalanine or tryptophan. This chain links TRBV12-3 or TRBV12-4 with TRBJ2-5; no clear D. The V gene lost 6 bases and the J gene lost 1 base, with 9 bases spanning the gap. The CDR3 loop spans 13 amino acids. The CDR3 reads CASRLGVQETQYL. For the CDR3, the DNA is TGTGCCAGCAGGCTAGGAGTCCAAGAGACCCAGTACTTA.

On this clonotype itself: A read error may explain this, as a much larger clone is one base away. The gene calls are TRBV4-1 and TRBJ2-1; D may correspond to TRBD1 or TRBD2 (5 bases each). The CDR3 has 11 residues. The germline V gene encodes CDR1 MGHRA and CDR2 YSYEKL. CDR3 DNA: TGCGCCAGCAGCCACGGGGCCTACTATTGGTTC. Protein: CASSHGAYYWF.

For this clonotype: A read error may account for a junction end that differs from germline. V and J are TRBV10-2 and TRBJ2-1; D unresolved. CDR3 length: 13 residues. The germline V gene has CDR1 WSHSY and CDR2 SAAADI. CDR3 sequence (DNA): TGCACCAGCAGTGAACATGTTTCCAATGAGCAGTTCTTC. Residues: CTSSEHVSNEQFF.

A remark on this clonotype: One end of the junction varies from germline; a read error may be responsible. This chain connects TRBV5-1 to TRBJ2-7, with 7 bases matching TRBD2. Germline V gene sequence: CDR1 SGHRS, CDR2 YFSETQ. The CDR3 loop spans 15 amino acids. The CDR3 here is CASSLVAGLSYEHYF. The DNA of the CDR3 is TGCGCCAGCAGCTTGGTAGCGGGTCTCTCCTACGAGCACTACTTC.

As to this clonotype: With a much larger clone just one base away, this may be a read error. The genes are TRBV6-2 or TRBV6-3 and TRBJ2-1; D unclear. Germline values: CDR1 MNHEY, CDR2 SVGEGT. The CDR3 runs to 14 residues. V lost 5 bases and J 4 bases, leaving 12 bases between the germline ends. This chain's CDR3 is CASSIRPDYNEQFF. CDR3 DNA sequence: TGTGCCAGCAGTATACGTCCCGATTACAATGAGCAGTTCTTC.

The chain uses TRBV7-8 and TRBJ1-5; 9 positions agree with TRBD1. CDR3 length: 17 residues. Germline V lookup: CDR1 SGHVS, CDR2 FQNEAQ. The V and J ends lost 0 bases and 5 bases, in that order; junction bases with no gene match: 8. The CDR3 reads CASSLAGDREIHQPQHF. CDR3 DNA sequence: TGTGCCAGCAGCTTAGCTGGGGACAGGGAGATACATCAGCCCCAGCATTTT.

This clonotype was found many times. This chain connects TRBV7-8 to TRBJ2-5; D perhaps matches TRBD1 (5 bases). Germline lookup yields CDR1 SGHVS and CDR2 FQNEAQ. There are 13 residues in the CDR3. The germline V and J ends were trimmed by 3 bases and 3 bases, with 8 bases remaining between them. The CDR3: CASSFPREETQYF. CDR3 in DNA: TGTGCCAGCAGCTTCCCCAGGGAAGAGACCCAGTACTTC.

On this clonotype: Mismatch with germline at one junction end may stem from a read error. The rearrangement joins TRBV28 to TRBJ2-4, with 9 positions matching TRBD1. The CDR3 runs to 15 residues. Germline V gives CDR1 MDHEN, CDR2 SYDVKM. The CDR3: CASGLWGTGKDIQYF. The CDR3 region has the DNA TGTGCCAGCGGTTTATGGGGGACAGGGAAGGACATTCAGTACTTC.

About this clonotype: A much larger clone lies a single base off, so this may be a read error. The chain is built from TRBV5-5 and TRBJ2-7; TRBD1 is a possible D gene (6 bases). Trimming took off 4 bases at V and 0 bases at J, with 11 bases between the two ends. The germline CDR1 and CDR2 sequences are SGHKS and YYEKEE (reference sequence). CDR3 length: 14 amino acids. CDR3 nucleotides: TGTGCCAGCAGCCCCCAGGGGCACTCCTACGAGCAGTACTTC. As protein: CASSPQGHSYEQYF. Together with reference TRBV5-5 and TRBJ2-7, the CDR3 gives the full variable domain: DAGVTQSPTHLIKTRGQQVTLRCSPISGHKSVSWYQQVLGQGPQFIFQYYEKEERGRGNFPDRFSARQFPNYSSELNVNALLLGDSALYLCASSPQGHSYEQYFGPGTRLTVT.

Regarding this clonotype: A read error may explain this, as a much larger clone is one base away. The V gene is TRBV7-8, the J gene TRBJ2-5, with D perhaps TRBD1 (6 bases). This CDR3 region has 13 residues. The ends were cut back, 5 bases at V and 5 bases at J, with 12 bases in the middle. Germline V gives CDR1 SGHVS, CDR2 FQNEAQ. The CDR3 DNA sequence: TGTGCCAGCAGCGACACAGGGCAGGAGACCCAGTACTTC. Residues: CASSDTGQETQYF. Full variable domain (outside the CDR3, taken from reference TRBV7-8 and TRBJ2-5): GAGVSQSPRYKVAKRGQDVALRCDPISGHVSLFWYQQALGQGPEFLTYFQNEAQLDKSGLPSDRFFAERPEGSVSTLKIQRTQQEDSAVYLCASSDTGQETQYFGPGTRLLVL.

For this clonotype: One end of the junction is discordant with germline, which a read error may explain. The chain is built from TRBV11-2 and TRBJ2-5, with a weak D call TRBD1 (6 bases). The CDR3 spans 15 residues. The germline gives CDR1 SGHAT, CDR2 FQNNGV. The CDR3 DNA reads TGTGCCAGCAGCTTTAAAGGGGGAGAGGGGGAGACCCAATACTTC. It is translated as CASSFKGGEGETQYF.

Concerning this clonotype: A much larger clone lies a single base off, so this may be a read error. The chain combines TRBV14 with TRBJ2-5; D is undetermined. Germline V gene data show CDR1 as SGHDN and CDR2 as FVKESK. The CDR3 sequence is 15 residues long. As DNA, the CDR3 is TGTGCCAGAAGCCAAAAGGCGGAACCCCGAGAGACCCAGTACTTC. It specifies CARSQKAEPRETQYF.